This T cell receptor beta chain emerged from a study of OX40 agonist ivuxolimab in advanced cancers. Study background: The study enrolled dose-escalation patients with hepatocellular carcinoma, melanoma, renal cell or head and neck cancer. Whole-study results and caveats: At 0.1-3.0 mg/kg, partial responders had clonal expansion among the lowest observed.

Generated by immunoSEQ multiplex PCR, the TCRdb table keeps only in-frame clones and is missing some. The repertoire consists of roughly 100,000 clones, with around 91% occurring once and the leading ten covering around 1.5%. This CDR3 region has 12 residues. Trimming left V 5 bases short and J 10 bases short, with 9 bases between. Looked up from germline, CDR1 is SEHNR and CDR2 is FQNEAQ (reference sequence). Worth noting for this clone: Its antigen remains unidentified.

V gene TRBV7-9 combines with J gene TRBJ2-6; no definite D call. This TCR was sampled from an adult with an advanced solid tumor such as melanoma, head and neck, liver or kidney cancer. Sequenced material: CD4+ or CD8+ T cells sorted from blood, taken in a trial of the OX40 agonist ivuxolimab. CDR3 amino acids: CASSPNFNVLTF. The DNA of the CDR3 is TGTGCCAGCAGCCCTAACTTTAACGTCCTGACTTTC.